This T cell receptor beta chain was captured in a study of blood T cell repertoires in COVID-19. Study summary: Researchers got acute and convalescent COVID-19 samples from the United States, Italy and Spain. PBMCs, B-cell-depleted T cells, or T cells provided the cDNA or gDNA that made up the material.

Original methodology: Using reference gene primer amplification, nucleated cell counts were estimated. The repertoire was sequenced with immunoSEQ multiplex PCR; TCRdb's copy has only in-frame clones and lacks some. V and J calls and clone size are those listed in that table; D and trimming were worked out from the DNA. The repertoire has tens of thousands of clones, 86% of them found once; the top ten carry around a quarter. CDR1 and CDR2 (germline): MDHEN, SYDVKM. V was trimmed by 3 bases and J by 4 bases, leaving 15 bases between them. There are 15 residues in the CDR3. This clone has a single count.

The sample taken for sequencing was peripheral blood. The rearrangement joins TRBV28 to TRBJ1-2, with D unclear. The TCR originated in a human donor in a cohort sampled during active COVID-19. This CDR3 is CASSFWRDPSYGYTF. In DNA, the CDR3 is TGTGCCAGCAGTTTTTGGAGGGATCCTAGCTATGGCTACACCTTC.